This T cell receptor beta chain was retrieved from a study of T cell clonotyping in hematopoietic cell transplantation. Study-level background: Cytoreduction preceded collection of pretransplant recipient samples.

Note on this clone: No antigen is known for it.

Time point here: recipient sample about 28 days before transplant, after cytoreduction. Recipient blood drawn about 28 days pretransplant and days 30, 100, 180 after. Study observations and caveats: No sorting was done, leaving CD4 and CD8 contributions mixed. Broader posttransplant TCR repertoire diversity was predicted by graft donor and pretransplant recipient Inverse Simpson Index values.

The data were produced by immunoSEQ multiplex PCR, yet TCRdb's version contains in-frame clones alone and is incomplete. In the table there are fewer than 100,000 clones, about 95% of which are singletons. The CDR3 is 17 residues long. Looked up from germline, CDR1 is SGDLS and CDR2 is YYNGEE. Losses at the gene ends were 0 bases for V and 1 base for J; bases not matched to a gene: 2. The sample here was peripheral blood mononuclear cells, taken before stem cell transplant. The V call is TRBV9, the J call TRBJ2-2, with 11 bases identical to TRBD2. This TCR derives from a woman aged 45-65 years with acute myeloid leukemia. Some clones in this sample may be carry-over from other donors' samples. The CDR3 loop is CASSVALAGGNTGELFF. In DNA form, the CDR3 reads TGTGCCAGCAGCGTAGCTCTAGCGGGGGGGAACACCGGGGAGCTGTTTTTT. Using reference TRBV9 and TRBJ2-2 for the parts outside the CDR3, the full variable domain is DSGVTQTPKHLITATGQRVTLRCSPRSGDLSVYWYQQSLDQGLQFLIQYYNGEERAKGNILERFSAQQFPDLHSELNLSSLELGDSALYFCASSVALAGGNTGELFFGEGSRLTVL.